The present T cell receptor (beta chain) was sequenced within a study of radiation and T cells in renal cell carcinoma. The overall study: Nephrectomy followed 15 Gy stereotactic body radiation by 4 weeks.

There are 15 residues in the CDR3. J was trimmed by 3 bases and V by 4 bases; bases with no gene match: 9. Germline CDR1 is SGHRS and CDR2 is YFSETQ. Of note for this clone: Its antigen is still unknown.

Noted time point: baseline pretreatment blood. Treatment given: 15 Gy SBRT to primary tumor, nephrectomy 4 weeks later. Points from the study as a whole: In blood, top tumor clones expanded by 2 weeks, shrinking by 4. Baseline intratumoral clonotype presence is unknown without pretreatment biopsies.

The assay was immunoSEQ multiplex PCR, and TCRdb's table has in-frame clones only and misses some. The sample consists of about 49,000 clones, 65% to 90% of them appearing once. Source: blood, taken from a patient whose treatment included radiotherapy and nephrectomy. This TCR was sampled from a woman between 65 and 79 years old with renal cell carcinoma. The chain links TRBV5-1 to TRBJ2-7; 8 positions agree with TRBD1. CDR3 nucleotide sequence: TGCGCCAGCAGCGAGGACAGGGACCCCTTCTACGAGCAGTACTTC. This translates into CASSEDRDPFYEQYF.